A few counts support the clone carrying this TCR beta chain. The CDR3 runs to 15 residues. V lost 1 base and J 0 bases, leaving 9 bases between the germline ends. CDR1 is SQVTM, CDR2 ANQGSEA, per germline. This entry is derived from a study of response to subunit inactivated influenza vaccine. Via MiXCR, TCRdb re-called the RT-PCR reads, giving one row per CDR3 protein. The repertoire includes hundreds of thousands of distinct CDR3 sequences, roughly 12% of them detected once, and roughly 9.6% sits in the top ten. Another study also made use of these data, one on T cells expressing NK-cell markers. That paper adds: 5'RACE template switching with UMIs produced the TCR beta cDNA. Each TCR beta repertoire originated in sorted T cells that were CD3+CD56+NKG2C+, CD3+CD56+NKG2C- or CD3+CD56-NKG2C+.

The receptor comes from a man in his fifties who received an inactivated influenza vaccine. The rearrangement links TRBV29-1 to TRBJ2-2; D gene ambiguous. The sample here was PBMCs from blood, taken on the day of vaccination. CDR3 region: CSVEGSHTNTGELFF. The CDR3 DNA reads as TGCAGCGTTGAAGGTTCTCACACGAACACCGGGGAGCTGTTTTTT.